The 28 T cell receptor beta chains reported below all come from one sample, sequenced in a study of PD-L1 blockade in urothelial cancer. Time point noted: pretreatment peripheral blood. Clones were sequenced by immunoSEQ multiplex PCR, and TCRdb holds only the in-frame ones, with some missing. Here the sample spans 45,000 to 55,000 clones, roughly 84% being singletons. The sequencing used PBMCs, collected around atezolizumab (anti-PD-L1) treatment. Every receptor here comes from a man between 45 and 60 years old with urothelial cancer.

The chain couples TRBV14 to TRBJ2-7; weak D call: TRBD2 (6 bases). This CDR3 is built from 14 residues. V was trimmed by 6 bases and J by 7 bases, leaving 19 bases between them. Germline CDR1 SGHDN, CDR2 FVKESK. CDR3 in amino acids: CASRDGGSSREQYF. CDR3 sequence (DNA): TGTGCCAGCAGAGATGGGGGGAGCTCAAGGGAGCAGTACTTC. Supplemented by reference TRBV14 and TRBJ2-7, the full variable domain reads EAGVTQFPSHSVIEKGQTVTLRCDPISGHDNLYWYRRVMGKEIKFLLHFVKESKQDESGMPNNRFLAERTGGTYSTLKVQPAELEDSGVYFCASRDGGSSREQYFGPGTRLTVT.

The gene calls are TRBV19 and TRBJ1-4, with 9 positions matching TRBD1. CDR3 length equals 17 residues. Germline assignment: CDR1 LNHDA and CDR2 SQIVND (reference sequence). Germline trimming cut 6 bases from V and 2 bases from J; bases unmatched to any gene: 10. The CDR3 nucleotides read TGTGCCAGTAGCACGACAGGGGGATTGATCACTAATGAAAAACTGTTTTTT. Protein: CASSTTGGLITNEKLFF.

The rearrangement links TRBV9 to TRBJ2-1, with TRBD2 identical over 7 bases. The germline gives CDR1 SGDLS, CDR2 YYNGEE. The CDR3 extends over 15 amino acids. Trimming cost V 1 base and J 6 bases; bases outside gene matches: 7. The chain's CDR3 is CASSVRWEGRNEQFF. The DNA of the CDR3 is TGTGCCAGCAGCGTAAGGTGGGAGGGCCGCAATGAGCAGTTCTTC. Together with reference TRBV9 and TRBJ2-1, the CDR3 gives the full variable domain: DSGVTQTPKHLITATGQRVTLRCSPRSGDLSVYWYQQSLDQGLQFLIQYYNGEERAKGNILERFSAQQFPDLHSELNLSSLELGDSALYFCASSVRWEGRNEQFFGPGTRLTVL.

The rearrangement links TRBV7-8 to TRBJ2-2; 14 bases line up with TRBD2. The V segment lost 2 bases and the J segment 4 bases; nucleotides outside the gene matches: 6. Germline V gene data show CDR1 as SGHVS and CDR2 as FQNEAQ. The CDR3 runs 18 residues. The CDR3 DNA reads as TGTGCCAGCAGCTTATTGACTAGCGGGGGGGCGGTCACCGGGGAGCTGTTTTTT. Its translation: CASSLLTSGGAVTGELFF. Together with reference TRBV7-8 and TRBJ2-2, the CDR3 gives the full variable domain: GAGVSQSPRYKVAKRGQDVALRCDPISGHVSLFWYQQALGQGPEFLTYFQNEAQLDKSGLPSDRFFAERPEGSVSTLKIQRTQQEDSAVYLCASSLLTSGGAVTGELFFGEGSRLTVL.

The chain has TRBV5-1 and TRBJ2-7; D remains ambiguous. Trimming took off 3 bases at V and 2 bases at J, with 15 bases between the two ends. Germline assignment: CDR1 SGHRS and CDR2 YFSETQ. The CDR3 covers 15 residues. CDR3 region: CASSSTDKRPYEQYF. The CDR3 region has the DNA TGCGCCAGCAGCTCGACCGACAAACGACCCTACGAGCAGTACTTC.

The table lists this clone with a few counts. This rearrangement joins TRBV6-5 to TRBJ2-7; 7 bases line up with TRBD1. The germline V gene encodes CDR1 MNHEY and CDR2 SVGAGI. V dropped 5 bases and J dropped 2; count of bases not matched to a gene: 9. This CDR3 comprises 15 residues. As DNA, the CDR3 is TGTGCCAGCAGTACAGGGGACAGAGTAGCCTACGAGCAGTACTTC. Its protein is CASSTGDRVAYEQYF.

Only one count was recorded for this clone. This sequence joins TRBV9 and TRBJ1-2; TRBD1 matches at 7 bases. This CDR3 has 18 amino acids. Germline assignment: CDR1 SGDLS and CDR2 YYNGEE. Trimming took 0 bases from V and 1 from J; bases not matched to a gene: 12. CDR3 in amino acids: CASSVAEGGRIGNYGYTF. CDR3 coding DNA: TGTGCCAGCAGCGTAGCCGAAGGGGGCCGGATTGGTAACTATGGCTACACCTTC.

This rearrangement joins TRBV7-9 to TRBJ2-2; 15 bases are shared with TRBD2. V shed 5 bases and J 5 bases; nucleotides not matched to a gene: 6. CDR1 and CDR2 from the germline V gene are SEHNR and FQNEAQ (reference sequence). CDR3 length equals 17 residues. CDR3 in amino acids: CASSRVGLAGGTGELFF. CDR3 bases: TGTGCCAGCAGCCGAGTTGGACTAGCGGGAGGGACCGGGGAGCTGTTTTTT.

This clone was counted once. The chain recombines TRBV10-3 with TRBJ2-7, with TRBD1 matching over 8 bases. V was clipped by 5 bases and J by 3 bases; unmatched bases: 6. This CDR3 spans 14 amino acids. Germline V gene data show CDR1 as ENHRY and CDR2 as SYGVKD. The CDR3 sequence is CAISPGTGHYEQYF. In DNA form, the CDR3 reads TGTGCCATCAGTCCCGGGACAGGCCACTACGAGCAGTACTTC.

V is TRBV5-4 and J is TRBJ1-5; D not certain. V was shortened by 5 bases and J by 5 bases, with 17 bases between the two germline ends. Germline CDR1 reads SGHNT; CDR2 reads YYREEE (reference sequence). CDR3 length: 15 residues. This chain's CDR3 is CASSYGGRNDQPQHF. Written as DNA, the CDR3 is TGTGCCAGCAGTTATGGAGGTCGGAATGATCAGCCCCAGCATTTT.

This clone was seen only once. DNA for the CDR3: TGCGCCAGCAGTGAGTCCGGGGGCACAGATACGCAGTATTTT. Protein: CASSESGGTDTQYF. The chain carries TRBV10-2 and TRBJ2-3; D is possibly TRBD2 (5 bases). Trimming shortened V by 0 bases and J by 1 base, and 5 bases separated the two germline ends. CDR1 is WSHSY and CDR2 is SAAADI in the germline V gene. The CDR3 covers 14 residues.

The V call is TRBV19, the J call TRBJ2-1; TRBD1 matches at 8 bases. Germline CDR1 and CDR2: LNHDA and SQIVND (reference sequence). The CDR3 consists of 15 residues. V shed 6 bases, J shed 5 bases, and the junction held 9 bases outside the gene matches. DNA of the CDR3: TGTGCCAGTAGCCAGAGACAGGGGATAAACAATGAGCAGTTCTTC. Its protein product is CASSQRQGINNEQFF.

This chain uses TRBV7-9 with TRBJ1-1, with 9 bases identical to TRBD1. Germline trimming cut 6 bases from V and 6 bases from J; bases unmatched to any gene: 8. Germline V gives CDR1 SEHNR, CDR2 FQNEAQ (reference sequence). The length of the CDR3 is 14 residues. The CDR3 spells CASRQGATGAEAFF. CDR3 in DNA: TGTGCCAGCAGACAGGGGGCGACAGGAGCTGAAGCTTTCTTT.

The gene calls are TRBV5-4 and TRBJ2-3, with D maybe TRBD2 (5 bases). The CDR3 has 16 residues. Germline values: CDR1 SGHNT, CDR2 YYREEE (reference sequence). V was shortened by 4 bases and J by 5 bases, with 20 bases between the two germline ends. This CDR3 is CASSLGERPGGDTQYF. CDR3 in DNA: TGTGCCAGCAGCCTCGGGGAGCGCCCCGGCGGAGATACGCAGTATTTT. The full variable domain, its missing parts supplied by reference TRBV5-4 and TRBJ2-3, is ETGVTQSPTHLIKTRGQQVTLRCSSQSGHNTVSWYQQALGQGPQFIFQYYREEENGRGNFPPRFSGLQFPNYSSELNVNALELDDSALYLCASSLGERPGGDTQYFGPGTRLTVL.

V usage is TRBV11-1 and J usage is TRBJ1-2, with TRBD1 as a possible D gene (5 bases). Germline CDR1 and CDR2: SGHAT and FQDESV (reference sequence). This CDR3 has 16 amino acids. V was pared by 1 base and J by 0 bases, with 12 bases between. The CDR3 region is CASSLDPGRTNYGYTF. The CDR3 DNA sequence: TGTGCCAGCAGCTTAGACCCAGGGAGGACTAACTATGGCTACACCTTC. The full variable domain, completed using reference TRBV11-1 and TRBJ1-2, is EAEVAQSPRYKITEKSQAVAFWCDPISGHATLYWYRQILGQGPELLVQFQDESVVDDSQLPKDRFSAERLKGVDSTLKIQPAELGDSAMYLCASSLDPGRTNYGYTFGSGTRLTVV.

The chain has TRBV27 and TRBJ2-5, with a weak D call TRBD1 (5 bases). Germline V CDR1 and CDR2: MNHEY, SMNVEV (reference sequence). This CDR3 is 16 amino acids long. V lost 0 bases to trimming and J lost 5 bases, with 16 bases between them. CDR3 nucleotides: TGTGCCAGCAGTTTATCCGCCAGGGTTAAGACGGAGACCCAGTACTTC. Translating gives CASSLSARVKTETQYF.

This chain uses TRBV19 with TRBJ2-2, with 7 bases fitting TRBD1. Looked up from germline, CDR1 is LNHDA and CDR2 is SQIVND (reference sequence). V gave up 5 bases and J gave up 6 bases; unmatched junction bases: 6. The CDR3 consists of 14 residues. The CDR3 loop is CASSFSDRAGELFF. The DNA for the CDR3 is TGTGCCAGTAGTTTCTCCGACAGGGCCGGGGAGCTGTTTTTT.

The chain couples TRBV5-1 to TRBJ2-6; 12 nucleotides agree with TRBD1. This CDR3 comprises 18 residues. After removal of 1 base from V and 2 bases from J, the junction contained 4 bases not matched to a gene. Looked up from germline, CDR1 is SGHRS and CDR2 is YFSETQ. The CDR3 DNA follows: TGCGCCAGCAGCTTGATGGGACAGGGGGCTCCTGGGGCCAACGTCCTGACTTTC. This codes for CASSLMGQGAPGANVLTF.

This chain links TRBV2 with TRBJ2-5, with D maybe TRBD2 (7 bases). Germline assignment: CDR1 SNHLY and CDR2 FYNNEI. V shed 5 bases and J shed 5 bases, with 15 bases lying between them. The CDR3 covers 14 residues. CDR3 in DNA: TGTGCCAGCAGTCGCCGGCGGGGGCCGGAGACCCAGTACTTC. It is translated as CASSRRRGPETQYF.

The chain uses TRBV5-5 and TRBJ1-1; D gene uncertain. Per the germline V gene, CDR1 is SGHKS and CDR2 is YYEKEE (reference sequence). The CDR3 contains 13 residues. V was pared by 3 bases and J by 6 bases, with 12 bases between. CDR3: CASSSPRVAEAFF. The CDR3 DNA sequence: TGTGCCAGCAGCTCGCCCCGGGTAGCTGAAGCTTTCTTT.

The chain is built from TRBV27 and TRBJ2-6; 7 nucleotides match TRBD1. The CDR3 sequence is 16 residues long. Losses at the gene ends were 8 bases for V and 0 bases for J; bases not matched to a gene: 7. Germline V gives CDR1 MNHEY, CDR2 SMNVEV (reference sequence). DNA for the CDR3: TGTGCCAGCGCCCACGACAGGGTCTCTGGGGCCAACGTCCTGACTTTC. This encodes CASAHDRVSGANVLTF.

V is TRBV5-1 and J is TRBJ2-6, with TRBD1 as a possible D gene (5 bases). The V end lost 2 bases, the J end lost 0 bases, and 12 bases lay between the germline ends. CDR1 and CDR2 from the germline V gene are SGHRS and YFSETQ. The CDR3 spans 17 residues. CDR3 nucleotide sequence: TGCGCCAGCAGCTTTAGGGGTATTGGCTCTGGGGCCAACGTCCTGACTTTC. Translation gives CASSFRGIGSGANVLTF. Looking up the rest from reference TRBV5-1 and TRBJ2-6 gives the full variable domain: KAGVTQTPRYLIKTRGQQVTLSCSPISGHRSVSWYQQTPGQGLQFLFEYFSETQRNKGNFPGRFSGRQFSNSRSEMNVSTLELGDSALYLCASSFRGIGSGANVLTFGAGSRLTVL.

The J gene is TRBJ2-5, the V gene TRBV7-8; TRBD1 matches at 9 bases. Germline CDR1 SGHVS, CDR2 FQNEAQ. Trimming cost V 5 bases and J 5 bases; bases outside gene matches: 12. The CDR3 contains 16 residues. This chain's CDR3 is CASSPAGTGFGETQYF. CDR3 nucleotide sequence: TGTGCCAGCAGCCCAGCCGGGACAGGGTTCGGCGAGACCCAGTACTTC.

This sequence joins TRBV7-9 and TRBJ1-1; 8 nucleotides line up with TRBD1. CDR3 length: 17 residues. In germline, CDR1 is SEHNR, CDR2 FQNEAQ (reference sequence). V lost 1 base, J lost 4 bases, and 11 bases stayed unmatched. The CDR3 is CASSLGATGTGSTEAFF. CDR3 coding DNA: TGTGCCAGCAGCTTAGGAGCCACCGGGACAGGAAGCACTGAAGCTTTCTTT.

Written as DNA, the CDR3 is TGTGCCAGCAGTTACCGGGGGGGCTCTGGAAACACCATATATTTT. Its protein is CASSYRGGSGNTIYF. The rearrangement uses TRBV6-5 and TRBJ1-3; maybe TRBD1 (5 bases). This CDR3 spans 15 amino acids. The germline V and J ends were trimmed by 2 bases and 0 bases, with 8 bases remaining between them. In germline, CDR1 is MNHEY, CDR2 SVGAGI.

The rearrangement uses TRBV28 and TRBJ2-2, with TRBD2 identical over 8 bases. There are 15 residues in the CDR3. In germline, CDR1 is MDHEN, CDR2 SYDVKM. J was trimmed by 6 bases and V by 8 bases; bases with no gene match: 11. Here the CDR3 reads CASGQAGELSGELFF. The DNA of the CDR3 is TGTGCCAGCGGACAAGCGGGAGAGTTGTCCGGGGAGCTGTTTTTT.

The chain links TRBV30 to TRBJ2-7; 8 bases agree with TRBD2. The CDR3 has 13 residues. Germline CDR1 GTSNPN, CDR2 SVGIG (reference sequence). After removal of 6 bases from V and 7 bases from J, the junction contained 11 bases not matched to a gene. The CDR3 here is CACKLAVPREQYF. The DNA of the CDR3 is TGTGCCTGCAAACTAGCGGTCCCGCGGGAGCAGTACTTC.

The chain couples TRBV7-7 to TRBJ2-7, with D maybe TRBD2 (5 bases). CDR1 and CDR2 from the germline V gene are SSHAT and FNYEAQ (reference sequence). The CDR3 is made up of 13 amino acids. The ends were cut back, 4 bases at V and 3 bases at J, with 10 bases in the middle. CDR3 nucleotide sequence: TGTGCCAGCAGCTCGGGGTCCGACTACGAGCAGTACTTC. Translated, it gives CASSSGSDYEQYF.